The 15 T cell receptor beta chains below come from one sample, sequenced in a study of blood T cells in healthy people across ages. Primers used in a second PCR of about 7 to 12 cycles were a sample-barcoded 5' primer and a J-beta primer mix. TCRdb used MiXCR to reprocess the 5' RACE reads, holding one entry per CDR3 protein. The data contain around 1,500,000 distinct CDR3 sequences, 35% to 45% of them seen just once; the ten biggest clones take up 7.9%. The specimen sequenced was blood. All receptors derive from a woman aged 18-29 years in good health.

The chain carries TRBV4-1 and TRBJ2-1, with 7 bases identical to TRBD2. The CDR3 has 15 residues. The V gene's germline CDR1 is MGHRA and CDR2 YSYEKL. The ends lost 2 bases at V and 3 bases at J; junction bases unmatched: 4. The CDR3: CASSQPERGYNEQFF. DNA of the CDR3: TGCGCCAGCAGCCAACCAGAGCGGGGCTACAATGAGCAGTTCTTC.

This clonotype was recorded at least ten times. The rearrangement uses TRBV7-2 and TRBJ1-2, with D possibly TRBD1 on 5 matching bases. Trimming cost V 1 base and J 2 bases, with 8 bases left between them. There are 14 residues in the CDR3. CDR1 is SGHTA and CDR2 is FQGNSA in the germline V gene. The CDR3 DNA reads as TGTGCCAGCAGCTTAGTGGAGGGGAACTATGGCTACACCTTC. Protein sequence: CASSLVEGNYGYTF.

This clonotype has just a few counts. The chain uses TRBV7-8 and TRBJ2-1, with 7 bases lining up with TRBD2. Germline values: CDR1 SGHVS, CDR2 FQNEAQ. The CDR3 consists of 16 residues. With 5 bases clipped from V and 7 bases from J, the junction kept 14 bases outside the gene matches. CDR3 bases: TGTGCCAGCAGCCCCTCCGGGGCGGCTAGCGGAAATGAGCAGTTCTTC. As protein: CASSPSGAASGNEQFF.

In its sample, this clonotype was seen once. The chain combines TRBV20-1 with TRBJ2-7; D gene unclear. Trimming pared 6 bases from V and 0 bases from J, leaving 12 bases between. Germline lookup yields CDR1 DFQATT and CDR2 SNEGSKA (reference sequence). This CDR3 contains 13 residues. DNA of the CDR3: TGCAGTGCCCGATTGGACGCCTCCTACGAGCAGTACTTC. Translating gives CSARLDASYEQYF.

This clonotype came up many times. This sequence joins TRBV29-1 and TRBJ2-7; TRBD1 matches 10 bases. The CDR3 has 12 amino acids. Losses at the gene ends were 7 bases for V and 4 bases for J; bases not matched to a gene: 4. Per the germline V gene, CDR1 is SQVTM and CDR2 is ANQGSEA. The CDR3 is CSAGQGDYEQYF. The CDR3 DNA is TGCAGCGCTGGACAGGGGGATTACGAGCAGTACTTC.

The CDR3 region has the DNA TGTGCCAGCAGTTACTCGGTGAACGGAGCGCAGTATTTT. This sequence encodes CASSYSVNGAQYF. This chain uses TRBV6-5 with TRBJ2-3; D is undetermined. V was cut by 0 bases and J by 10 bases, with 11 bases left in between. Germline CDR1 reads MNHEY; CDR2 reads SVGAGI. This CDR3 has 13 amino acids.

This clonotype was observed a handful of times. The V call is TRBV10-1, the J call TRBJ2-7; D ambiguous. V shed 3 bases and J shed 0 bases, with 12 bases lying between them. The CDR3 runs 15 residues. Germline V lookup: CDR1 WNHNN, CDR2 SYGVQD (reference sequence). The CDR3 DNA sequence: TGCGCCAGCAGTGATCGGCTGACTCGCTCCTACGAGCAGTACTTC. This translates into CASSDRLTRSYEQYF.

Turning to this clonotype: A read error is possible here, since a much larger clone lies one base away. The CDR3 DNA is TGTGCCATCAGTGAGTATTCCTACGAGCAGTACTTC. Its protein is CAISEYSYEQYF. The chain has TRBV10-3 and TRBJ2-7; D remains ambiguous. The CDR3 contains 12 residues. Trimming pared 1 base from V and 1 base from J, leaving 2 bases between. Germline V gene lookup returns CDR1 ENHRY and CDR2 SYGVKD.

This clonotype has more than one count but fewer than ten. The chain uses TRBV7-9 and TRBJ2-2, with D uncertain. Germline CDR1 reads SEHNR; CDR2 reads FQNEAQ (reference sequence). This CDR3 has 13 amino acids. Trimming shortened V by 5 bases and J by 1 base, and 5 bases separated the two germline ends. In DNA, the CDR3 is TGTGCCAGCAGCGCGCGGAACACCGGGGAGCTGTTTTTT. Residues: CASSARNTGELFF.

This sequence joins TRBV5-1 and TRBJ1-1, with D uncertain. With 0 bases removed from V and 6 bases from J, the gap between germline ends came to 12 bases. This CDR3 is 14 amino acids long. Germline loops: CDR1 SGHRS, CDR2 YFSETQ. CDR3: CASSLDRGGAEAFF. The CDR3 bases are TGCGCCAGCAGCTTGGACCGGGGTGGGGCTGAAGCTTTCTTT.

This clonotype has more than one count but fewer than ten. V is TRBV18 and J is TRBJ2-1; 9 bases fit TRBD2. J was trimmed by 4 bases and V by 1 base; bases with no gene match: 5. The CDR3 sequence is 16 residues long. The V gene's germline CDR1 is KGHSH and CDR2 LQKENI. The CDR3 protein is CASSPLASGTYNEQFF. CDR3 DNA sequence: TGTGCCAGCTCACCACTCGCTAGCGGGACTTACAATGAGCAGTTCTTC.

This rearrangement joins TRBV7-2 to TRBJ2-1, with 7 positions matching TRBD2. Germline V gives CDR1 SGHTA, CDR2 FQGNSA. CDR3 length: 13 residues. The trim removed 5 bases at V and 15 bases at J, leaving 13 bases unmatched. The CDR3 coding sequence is TGTGCCAGCAGCACAGCCGGGACTATACTCCGGTTCTTC. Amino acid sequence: CASSTAGTILRFF. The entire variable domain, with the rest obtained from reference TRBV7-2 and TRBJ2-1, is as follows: GAGVSQSPSNKVTEKGKDVELRCDPISGHTALYWYRQSLGQGLEFLIYFQGNSAPDKSGLPSDRFSAERTGGSVSTLTIQRTQQEDSAVYLCASSTAGTILRFFGPGTRLTVL.

The CDR3 loop reads CASSSSGSVSEQFF. The CDR3 coding sequence is TGTGCCAGCTCGTCTAGCGGGAGTGTCAGTGAGCAGTTCTTC. The chain recombines TRBV6-2 or TRBV6-3 with TRBJ2-1; the match to TRBD2 covers 10 bases. Trimming at V came to 8 bases and at J to 9 bases, leaving 10 bases not matched to a gene. The CDR3 consists of 14 residues. Per germline, CDR1 MNHEY and CDR2 SVGEGT.

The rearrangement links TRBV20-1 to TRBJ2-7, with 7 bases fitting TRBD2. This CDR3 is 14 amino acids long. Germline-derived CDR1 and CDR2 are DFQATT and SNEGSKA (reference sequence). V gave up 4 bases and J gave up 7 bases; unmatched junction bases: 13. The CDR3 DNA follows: TGCAGTGCTAATAATCTAGCGGCCTACAATGAGCAGTACTTC. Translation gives CSANNLAAYNEQYF.

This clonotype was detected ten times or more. CDR3 sequence: CATSRVIQGYGYTF. In DNA, the CDR3 is TGTGCCACCAGCAGAGTAATACAGGGCTATGGCTACACCTTC. The chain carries TRBV15 and TRBJ1-2, with a possible D match to TRBD1 (6 bases). Germline lookup yields CDR1 LNHNV and CDR2 YYDKDF (reference sequence). Trimming removed 1 base from V and 4 bases from J, with 10 bases in between. This CDR3 has 14 residues.